This TCR beta chain emerged from a study of graft-versus-host responses after intestinal transplantation. Study in general: All of the recipients had induction that used anti-thymocyte globulin, then tacrolimus and steroids for two to four years.

TCRdb's copy holds only in-frame clones and misses some; the assay was immunoSEQ multiplex PCR. Of 85,000 to 100,000 clones in the sample, less than 95% were seen once. The CDR3 is 16 residues long. With V trimmed by 1 base and J by 1 base, 5 bases remained unmatched. Germline V lookup: CDR1 PRHDT, CDR2 FYEKMQ (reference sequence). Details on this clone: Its target is not known.

Source: unstimulated CD4+ T cells sorted from spleen or lymph node cells, taken before transplant. V gene TRBV13 combines with J gene TRBJ2-7, with TRBD1 identical over 9 bases. The sequence was obtained from a human donor who was the organ donor for an intestinal transplant. The CDR3 DNA sequence: TGTGCCAGCAGCTTAGCAGGGACAGGGTATTCCTACGAGCAGTACTTC. It is translated as CASSLAGTGYSYEQYF. Using reference TRBV13 and TRBJ2-7 for the parts outside the CDR3, the full variable domain is AAGVIQSPRHLIKEKRETATLKCYPIPRHDTVYWYQQGPGQDPQFLISFYEKMQSDKGSIPDRFSAQQFSDYHSELNMSSLELGDSALYFCASSLAGTGYSYEQYFGPGTRLTVT.